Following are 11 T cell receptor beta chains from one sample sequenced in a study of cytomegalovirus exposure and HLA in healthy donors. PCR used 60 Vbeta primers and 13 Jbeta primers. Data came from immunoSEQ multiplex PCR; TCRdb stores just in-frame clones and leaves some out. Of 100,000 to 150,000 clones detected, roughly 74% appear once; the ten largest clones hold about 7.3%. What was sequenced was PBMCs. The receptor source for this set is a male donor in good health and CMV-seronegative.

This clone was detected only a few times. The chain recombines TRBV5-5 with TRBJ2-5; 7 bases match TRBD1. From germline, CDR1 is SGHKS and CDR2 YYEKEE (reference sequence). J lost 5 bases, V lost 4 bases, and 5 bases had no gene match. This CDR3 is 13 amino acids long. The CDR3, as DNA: TGTGCCAGCAGCCTGACAGGGTTCGAGACCCAGTACTTC. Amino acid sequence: CASSLTGFETQYF.

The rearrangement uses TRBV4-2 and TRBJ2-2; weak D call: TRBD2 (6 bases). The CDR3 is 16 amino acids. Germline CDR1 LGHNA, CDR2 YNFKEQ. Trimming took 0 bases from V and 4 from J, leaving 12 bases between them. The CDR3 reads CASSQEGAGPTGELFF. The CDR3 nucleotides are TGTGCCAGCAGCCAAGAAGGGGCGGGGCCCACCGGGGAGCTGTTTTTT.

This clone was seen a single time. CDR3 DNA: TGTGCCAGTAGTCCCATCGGGTGGGGCGCCCCTGGAAACACCATATATTTT. Translated, it gives CASSPIGWGAPGNTIYF. J is TRBJ1-3 and V is TRBV19; TRBD1 is a possible D gene (5 bases). The CDR3 spans 17 residues. Per the germline V gene, CDR1 is LNHDA and CDR2 is SQIVND (reference sequence). Deletions cut 5 bases from V and 2 bases from J, with 19 bases between. The complete variable domain, with remaining parts taken from reference TRBV19 and TRBJ1-3, reads DGGITQSPKYLFRKEGQNVTLSCEQNLNHDAMYWYRQDPGQGLRLIYYSQIVNDFQKGDIAEGYSVSREKKESFPLTVTSAQKNPTAFYLCASSPIGWGAPGNTIYFGEGSWLTVV.

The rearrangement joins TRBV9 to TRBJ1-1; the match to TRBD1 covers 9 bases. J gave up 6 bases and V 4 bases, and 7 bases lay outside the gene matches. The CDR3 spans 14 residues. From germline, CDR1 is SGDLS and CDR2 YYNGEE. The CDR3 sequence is CASSPFGQGPEAFF. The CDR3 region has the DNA TGTGCCAGCAGCCCATTCGGACAGGGGCCTGAAGCTTTCTTT.

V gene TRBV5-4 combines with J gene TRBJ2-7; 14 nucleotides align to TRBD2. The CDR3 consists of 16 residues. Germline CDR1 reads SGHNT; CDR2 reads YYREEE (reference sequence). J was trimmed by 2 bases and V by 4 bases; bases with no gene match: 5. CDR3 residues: CASSRGLAGVTYEQYF. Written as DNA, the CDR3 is TGTGCCAGCAGCCGGGGACTAGCGGGAGTAACCTACGAGCAGTACTTC.

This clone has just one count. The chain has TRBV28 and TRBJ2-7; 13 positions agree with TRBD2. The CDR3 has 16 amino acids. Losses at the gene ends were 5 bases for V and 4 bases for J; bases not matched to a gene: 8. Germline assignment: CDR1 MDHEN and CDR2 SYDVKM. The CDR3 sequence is CASSARTSGSQYEQYF. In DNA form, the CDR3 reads TGTGCCAGCAGTGCTAGGACTAGCGGGAGCCAGTACGAGCAGTACTTC.

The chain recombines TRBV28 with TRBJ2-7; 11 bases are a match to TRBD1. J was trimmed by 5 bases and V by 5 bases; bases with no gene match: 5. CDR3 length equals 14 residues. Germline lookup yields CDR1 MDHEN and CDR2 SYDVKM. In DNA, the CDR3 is TGTGCCAGCAGTGGTGGACAGGGGGCCGACGAGCAGTACTTC. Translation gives CASSGGQGADEQYF.

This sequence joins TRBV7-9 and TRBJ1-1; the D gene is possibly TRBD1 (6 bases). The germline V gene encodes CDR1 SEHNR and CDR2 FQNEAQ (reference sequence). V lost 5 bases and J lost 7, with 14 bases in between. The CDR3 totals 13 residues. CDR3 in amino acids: CASSRRTAVEAFF. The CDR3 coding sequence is TGTGCCAGCAGCCGAAGGACAGCAGTTGAAGCTTTCTTT.

The CDR3 region is CASSRGQGAETQYF. The CDR3 coding sequence is TGCGCCAGCAGCCGGGGACAGGGGGCCGAGACCCAGTACTTC. The V gene is TRBV4-1, the J gene TRBJ2-5, with 12 positions matching TRBD1. V was clipped by 4 bases and J by 5 bases; unmatched bases: 2. Germline CDR1 and CDR2: MGHRA and YSYEKL. The CDR3 loop spans 14 amino acids.

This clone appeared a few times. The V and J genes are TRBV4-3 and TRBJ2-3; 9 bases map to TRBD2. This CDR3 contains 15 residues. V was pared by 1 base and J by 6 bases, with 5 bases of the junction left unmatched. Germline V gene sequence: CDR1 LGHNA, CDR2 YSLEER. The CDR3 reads CASSQARTSVDTQYF. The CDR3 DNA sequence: TGCGCCAGCAGCCAAGCTAGGACTAGCGTGGATACGCAGTATTTT.

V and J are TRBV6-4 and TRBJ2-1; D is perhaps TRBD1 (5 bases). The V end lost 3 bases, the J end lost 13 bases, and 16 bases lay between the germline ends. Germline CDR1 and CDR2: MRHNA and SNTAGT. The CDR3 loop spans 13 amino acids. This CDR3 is CASSESFRTGQFF. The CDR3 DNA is TGTGCCAGCAGTGAAAGTTTTAGAACAGGACAGTTCTTC.